This TCR beta chain derives from a study of control samples from healthy donors and cancer patients. This CDR3 region has 15 residues. Per the germline V gene, CDR1 is MNHEY and CDR2 is SVGAGI. The ends were cut back, 0 bases at V and 0 bases at J, with 8 bases in the middle. Sequenced by immunoSEQ multiplex PCR; TCRdb stores in-frame clones only, minus some. The sample lists approximately 130,000 clones, 80% to 90% occurring once. Sequencing used blood. The TCR comes from a man over 45 in good health. The gene calls are TRBV6-5 and TRBJ1-1, with a weak D call TRBD1 (5 bases). The CDR3 here is CASSYSGRVNTEAFF. The CDR3 DNA is TGTGCCAGCAGTTACTCGGGCAGGGTGAACACTGAAGCTTTCTTT.